A single sample is the source of the 30 T cell receptor beta chains below, sequenced in a study of T cells in Graves' hyperthyroidism and ophthalmopathy. There were TCR beta CDR3 regions amplified from RNA transcripts. First-round RT-PCR targeting the TCR CDR3 was performed with the HTBI primer set. TCRdb re-derived calls from the multiplex PCR reads in MiXCR, one entry per CDR3 protein. Counted here are some 270,000 distinct CDR3 sequences, around 15% occurring once; the ten biggest clones make up 7.9%. Sequencing was carried out using blood. The receptor source for this set is a woman in her 40s with Graves' hyperthyroidism.

Concerning this clonotype: This may be a read error: a much more frequent sequence differs by one nucleotide. The chain joins TRBV27 to TRBJ1-1, with no clear D. This CDR3 is built from 11 residues. The V end was cut by 8 bases, the J end by 6 bases, with 10 bases between. CDR1 is MNHEY and CDR2 is SMNVEV in the germline V gene (reference sequence). The CDR3 region has the DNA TGTGCCAGCGCGGGAGGTGCTGAAGCTTTCTTT. This sequence encodes CASAGGAEAFF.

Details on this clonotype: One base away lies a much larger clone, so this may be a sequencing read error. Because it lacks the conserved phenylalanine or tryptophan at the end, this CDR3 is likely a read error. The rearrangement uses TRBV24-1 and TRBJ1-5; a possible D gene is TRBD1 (6 bases). The CDR3 is made up of 14 amino acids. CDR1 is KGHDR, CDR2 SFDVKD, per germline. V shed 8 bases and J shed 2 bases, with 12 bases lying between them. CDR3 coding DNA: TGTGCCACCACCTGCAGGGGCGGCAATCAGCCCCAGCATTCT. This codes for CATTCRGGNQPQHS.

The chain carries TRBV14 and TRBJ2-1; D ambiguous. There are 13 residues in the CDR3. Germline V gene lookup returns CDR1 SGHDN and CDR2 FVKESK. The V end lost 4 bases, the J end lost 3 bases, and 7 bases lay between the germline ends. The CDR3 protein is CASSPLLYNEQFF. For the CDR3, the DNA is TGTGCCAGCAGCCCCCTCCTCTACAATGAGCAGTTCTTC.

This clonotype was observed a handful of times. This chain links TRBV5-1 with TRBJ2-7, with 10 positions matching TRBD1. The CDR3 consists of 15 residues. Germline CDR1 reads SGHRS; CDR2 reads YFSETQ. The trim removed 4 bases at V and 3 bases at J, leaving 7 bases unmatched. The CDR3 loop is CASSTGTGEGYEQYF. For the CDR3, the DNA is TGCGCCAGCAGCACCGGGACAGGGGAAGGCTACGAGCAGTACTTC.

The chain carries TRBV7-8 and TRBJ2-6; D is unresolved. The CDR3 contains 15 residues. The germline CDR1 and CDR2 sequences are SGHVS and FQNEAQ. The V gene lost 4 bases and the J gene lost 4 bases, with 11 bases spanning the gap. In nucleotides, the CDR3 is TGTGCCAGCAGCTCCGGAGCGCGCGGGGCCAACGTCCTGACTTTC. This translates into CASSSGARGANVLTF.

The gene calls are TRBV12-3 or TRBV12-4 and TRBJ2-1; TRBD2 might be the D (7 bases). Trimming removed 4 bases at V and 8 bases at J, with 12 bases between. CDR3 length: 13 amino acids. The CDR3 DNA reads TGTGCCAGCAGTTGGCCGGGGGGCGATGAGCAGTTCTTC. It encodes CASSWPGGDEQFF.

The gene calls are TRBV28 and TRBJ1-2, with TRBD1 matching 7 bases. Germline V lookup: CDR1 MDHEN, CDR2 SYDVKM. This CDR3 has 14 amino acids. V gave up 7 bases and J gave up 1 base; unmatched junction bases: 6. Here the CDR3 DNA reads TGTGCCAGCAACCAACAGGGGAATAACTATGGCTACACCTTC. Translation gives CASNQQGNNYGYTF.

This clonotype was seen a handful of times. The rearrangement links TRBV27 to TRBJ2-1; TRBD2 agrees at 8 bases. The germline CDR1 and CDR2 sequences are MNHEY and SMNVEV (reference sequence). The J segment lost 5 bases and the V segment lost 5 bases, leaving 14 bases of the junction unmatched. The CDR3 runs to 17 residues. CDR3 sequence reads: CASSSNTGTRGNNEQFF. The CDR3 bases are TGTGCCAGCAGTAGTAACACCGGGACTAGGGGGAACAATGAGCAGTTCTTC.

This clonotype was seen repeatedly, ten times or more. The chain joins TRBV2 to TRBJ2-1; TRBD2 aligns across 11 bases. CDR3 length: 13 amino acids. The germline V gene has CDR1 SNHLY and CDR2 FYNNEI. V lost 6 bases and J lost 7; bases outside the gene matches: 2. The CDR3 DNA follows: TGTGCCAGCAGAAGGACTAGCGGGAATGAGCAGTTCTTC. Translating gives CASRRTSGNEQFF.

This clonotype came up many times. The chain recombines TRBV6-1 with TRBJ2-2; 9 bases fit TRBD2. The CDR3 is 15 residues long. Germline-derived CDR1 and CDR2 are MNHNS and SASEGT. Trimming took 5 bases from V and 2 from J; bases not matched to a gene: 3. The CDR3 DNA sequence: TGTGCCAGCAGTCTAGCGGGAATCAACACCGGGGAGCTGTTTTTT. Translated, it gives CASSLAGINTGELFF.

In its sample, this clonotype was seen many times. The chain combines TRBV19 with TRBJ2-1; 8 bases fit TRBD1. The V gene end was trimmed by 9 bases and the J gene end by 7 bases; junction bases not matched to a gene: 5. Per germline, CDR1 LNHDA and CDR2 SQIVND (reference sequence). The CDR3 runs 12 residues. CDR3 residues: CASRQGANEQFF. The CDR3 nucleotides are TGTGCCAGCCGGCAGGGGGCAAATGAGCAGTTCTTC.

In this sample, this clonotype turned up a few times. This sequence joins TRBV29-1 and TRBJ2-4; D remains unclear. V lost 7 bases and J lost 3, with 10 bases in between. There are 12 residues in the CDR3. Germline CDR1 reads SQVTM; CDR2 reads ANQGSEA. Here the CDR3 reads CSGGDDKNIQYF. In DNA, the CDR3 is TGCAGCGGCGGAGATGACAAAAACATTCAGTACTTC.

This clonotype was detected a few times. This chain connects TRBV7-2 to TRBJ2-1; D uncertain. In germline, CDR1 is SGHTA, CDR2 FQGNSA. This CDR3 region has 14 residues. V was pared by 3 bases and J by 7 bases, with 13 bases between. This CDR3 reads CASSFRAVRNEQFF. The CDR3 nucleotides read TGTGCCAGCAGCTTTAGGGCAGTAAGGAATGAGCAGTTCTTC.

In its sample, this clonotype was seen many times. The chain employs TRBV29-1 and TRBJ2-5; 9 positions agree with TRBD1. Trimming at V came to 7 bases and at J to 5 bases, leaving 8 bases not matched to a gene. The CDR3 loop spans 13 amino acids. Germline assignment: CDR1 SQVTM and CDR2 ANQGSEA. The CDR3 protein is CSASTGGWETQYF. CDR3 nucleotide sequence: TGCAGCGCGAGTACAGGGGGCTGGGAGACCCAGTACTTC.

This clonotype was seen many times. The chain recombines TRBV6-2 or TRBV6-3 with TRBJ1-5; TRBD1 matches at 10 bases. From germline, CDR1 is MNHEY and CDR2 SVGEGT. The length of the CDR3 is 16 residues. The ends lost 5 bases at V and 1 base at J; junction bases unmatched: 5. CDR3: CASSNRDRGSNQPQHF. In DNA form, the CDR3 reads TGTGCCAGCAGTAACCGGGACAGGGGCAGCAATCAGCCCCAGCATTTT.

V gene TRBV20-1 combines with J gene TRBJ1-2, with 7 bases that match TRBD1. Germline V gene sequence: CDR1 DFQATT, CDR2 SNEGSKA (reference sequence). With 0 bases clipped from V and 4 bases from J, the junction kept 5 bases outside the gene matches. The CDR3 is made up of 14 amino acids. CDR3 region: CSARDGQVIYGYTF. For the CDR3, the DNA is TGCAGTGCTAGAGATGGACAGGTGATCTATGGCTACACCTTC.

This clonotype was seen ten or more times. The chain links TRBV5-1 to TRBJ2-5; D may be TRBD1 (5 bases). In germline, CDR1 is SGHRS, CDR2 YFSETQ. V lost 4 bases and J 1 base, leaving 11 bases between the germline ends. This CDR3 spans 14 amino acids. CDR3 sequence (DNA): TGCGCCAGCAGCACGACAGTTACCCAAGAGACCCAGTACTTC. Protein sequence: CASSTTVTQETQYF.

This clonotype was recorded many times. The chain recombines TRBV18 with TRBJ2-3; no clear D gene. Deletions cut 0 bases from V and 6 bases from J, with 10 bases between. This CDR3 region has 14 residues. The V gene's germline CDR1 is KGHSH and CDR2 LQKENI. The CDR3 reads CASSPPVLVDTQYF. The CDR3, as DNA: TGTGCCAGCTCACCACCCGTACTCGTCGATACGCAGTATTTT.

The rearrangement joins TRBV19 to TRBJ1-2, with TRBD1 identical over 9 bases. V shed 5 bases, J shed 8 bases, and the junction held 12 bases outside the gene matches. Germline-derived CDR1 and CDR2 are LNHDA and SQIVND (reference sequence). The CDR3 length is 15 residues. The CDR3 sequence: CASSGGGDRADGYTF. CDR3 sequence (DNA): TGTGCCAGTAGTGGCGGCGGGGACAGGGCTGACGGCTACACCTTC.

At least ten counts were recorded for this clonotype. The chain carries TRBV5-6 and TRBJ2-3; TRBD1 is a possible D gene (6 bases). V shed 3 bases and J shed 0 bases, with 11 bases lying between them. The germline gives CDR1 SGHDT, CDR2 YYEEEE. The length of the CDR3 is 15 residues. CDR3 DNA: TGTGCCAGCAGCTCTGGGACAAGAAGCACAGATACGCAGTATTTT. It translates to CASSSGTRSTDTQYF.

This clonotype was observed many times. The chain recombines TRBV7-9 with TRBJ2-3; TRBD2 matches 9 bases. This CDR3 is built from 15 residues. Germline trimming cut 4 bases from V and 5 bases from J; bases unmatched to any gene: 7. Germline-derived CDR1 and CDR2 are SEHNR and FQNEAQ (reference sequence). The CDR3, as DNA: TGTGCCAGCAGCTACCAAGGACTAGCGAAAGATACGCAGTATTTT. Its protein is CASSYQGLAKDTQYF.

This clonotype was seen only a few times. This rearrangement joins TRBV5-1 to TRBJ2-7; D gene unclear. The CDR3 has 14 amino acids. Germline values: CDR1 SGHRS, CDR2 YFSETQ. Trimming stripped 3 bases from V and 3 bases from J, with 13 bases between. The CDR3 bases are TGCGCCAGCAGCTCCCGAGGACCAGTCTACGAGCAGTACTTC. As protein: CASSSRGPVYEQYF.

The chain has TRBV20-1 and TRBJ1-1, with TRBD1 as a possible D gene (5 bases). Germline assignment: CDR1 DFQATT and CDR2 SNEGSKA (reference sequence). Deletions cut 0 bases from V and 6 bases from J, with 8 bases between. The CDR3 runs to 12 residues. CDR3 amino acids: CSAREGVSEAFF. CDR3 nucleotide sequence: TGCAGTGCTAGAGAAGGGGTTTCTGAAGCTTTCTTT.

The gene calls are TRBV6-2 or TRBV6-3 and TRBJ1-1; 8 positions agree with TRBD1. From germline, CDR1 is MNHEY and CDR2 SVGEGT. The CDR3 length is 14 residues. V lost 11 bases and J lost 2; bases outside the gene matches: 10. CDR3 bases: TGTGCCCTAGGTTCGACAGGGGATAACACTGAAGCTTTCTTT. This encodes CALGSTGDNTEAFF.

This clonotype was observed many times. CDR3 in DNA: TGTGCCAGCAGCCTCCCGGGACAGGGAGGCTATGGCTACACCTTC. Residues: CASSLPGQGGYGYTF. The chain links TRBV3-1 to TRBJ1-2; the match to TRBD1 covers 9 bases. The CDR3 has 15 amino acids. CDR1 is LGHDT, CDR2 YNNKEL, per germline (reference sequence). The trim removed 4 bases at V and 4 bases at J, leaving 7 bases unmatched.

This clonotype showed up many times. V gene TRBV9 combines with J gene TRBJ1-5, with 7 bases matching TRBD1. The CDR3 contains 15 residues. Unmatched junction bases numbered 10, after V lost 4 bases and J lost 6 bases. CDR1 is SGDLS, CDR2 YYNGEE, per germline. The DNA for the CDR3 is TGTGCCAGCAGCCCAAGTGACAGGGCGGGTCAGCCCCAGCATTTT. Its translation is CASSPSDRAGQPQHF.

To note about this clonotype: An end of the junction does not agree with germline; a read error may underlie this. V and J are TRBV18 and TRBJ2-5, with 9 bases fitting TRBD1. Germline-derived CDR1 and CDR2 are KGHSH and LQKENI. This CDR3 spans 15 amino acids. For the CDR3, the DNA is TGTGCCAGCTCAACCAGGACAGGGGCGGGAGAGACCCAGCACTTC. Translated: CASSTRTGAGETQHF.

This clonotype has a count of ten or more. This chain uses TRBV10-3 with TRBJ1-2; 7 bases are a match to TRBD1. This CDR3 is built from 12 residues. J gave up 4 bases and V 5 bases, and 1 base lay outside the gene matches. CDR1 is ENHRY and CDR2 is SYGVKD in the germline V gene. This CDR3 is CAISWDSYGYTF. The CDR3 DNA follows: TGTGCCATCAGTTGGGACAGCTATGGCTACACCTTC.

The chain employs TRBV9 and TRBJ1-3; perhaps TRBD1 as D (5 bases). V lost 0 bases to trimming and J lost 0 bases, with 7 bases between them. This CDR3 comprises 15 residues. The germline CDR1 and CDR2 sequences are SGDLS and YYNGEE. The CDR3 DNA follows: TGTGCCAGCAGCGTAGGGGGCGGCTCTGGAAACACCATATATTTT. Amino acids: CASSVGGGSGNTIYF. Full variable domain (missing parts from reference TRBV9 and TRBJ1-3): DSGVTQTPKHLITATGQRVTLRCSPRSGDLSVYWYQQSLDQGLQFLIQYYNGEERAKGNILERFSAQQFPDLHSELNLSSLELGDSALYFCASSVGGGSGNTIYFGEGSWLTVV.

This clonotype has a count of ten or more. V is TRBV2 and J is TRBJ1-4; 12 bases fit TRBD1. The J segment lost 6 bases and the V segment lost 5 bases, leaving 1 base of the junction unmatched. The germline V gene encodes CDR1 SNHLY and CDR2 FYNNEI. The CDR3 contains 14 residues. CDR3 protein: CASSRDRGHEKLFF. CDR3 nucleotide sequence: TGTGCCAGCAGTAGGGACAGGGGGCATGAAAAACTGTTTTTT.